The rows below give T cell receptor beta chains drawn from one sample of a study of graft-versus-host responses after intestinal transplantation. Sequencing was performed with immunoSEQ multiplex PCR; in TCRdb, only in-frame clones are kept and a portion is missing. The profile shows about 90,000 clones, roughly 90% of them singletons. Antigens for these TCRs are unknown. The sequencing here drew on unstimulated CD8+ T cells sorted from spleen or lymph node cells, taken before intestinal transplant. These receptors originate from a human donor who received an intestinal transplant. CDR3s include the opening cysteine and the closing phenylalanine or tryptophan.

CDR3aa: CASGADGGWETQYF; v_gene: TRBV12-5
CDR3aa: CASSQVARDDEQYF; v_gene: TRBV4-1
CDR3aa: CASNLRGYEQYF; v_gene: TRBV6-1
CDR3aa: CASSVRLAGAREQFF; v_gene: TRBV6-1
CDR3aa: CASSVRQGSYEQYF; v_gene: TRBV19
CDR3aa: CASSQNRDSYYNEQFF; v_gene: TRBV4-1
CDR3aa: CASSPRSSGSPYEQYF; v_gene: TRBV4-1
CDR3aa: CASSLDLSEAYEQYF; v_gene: TRBV5-6
CDR3aa: CATSRALAGVSDEQFF; v_gene: TRBV15
CDR3aa: CASSPGTGGPDTQYF; v_gene: TRBV7-6
CDR3aa: CAWSPLNYGYTF; v_gene: TRBV30
CDR3aa: CASSPYRGYNEQFF; v_gene: TRBV9
CDR3aa: CASSQYWVQGQSEQYF; v_gene: TRBV4-1
CDR3aa: CASSLVGTSPQFF; v_gene: TRBV7-6
CDR3aa: CASSLGQGNEQFF; v_gene: TRBV27
CDR3aa: CASDPGQNYGYTF; v_gene: TRBV25-1
CDR3aa: CATQGSRFSQGDSYEQYF; v_gene: TRBV6-8
CDR3aa: CASSIRFWTNEKLFF; v_gene: TRBV19
CDR3aa: CASSVALYTGELFF; v_gene: TRBV9
CDR3aa: CASSMGRAYEQYF; v_gene: TRBV19
CDR3aa: CASSNRVGTDTQYF; v_gene: TRBV7-8
CDR3aa: CASSIGYRGAYEQYF; v_gene: TRBV19
CDR3aa: CASSLAAGEGYEQYF; v_gene: TRBV5-1
CDR3aa: CASSEPTGVGYTF; v_gene: TRBV25-1
CDR3aa: CAWSPGVSYEQYF; v_gene: TRBV30
CDR3aa: CASSSEGVDQPQHF; v_gene: TRBV27
CDR3aa: CASSRSLAGGSEQYF; v_gene: TRBV5-4
CDR3aa: CASRPIRGSTEAFF; v_gene: TRBV28
CDR3aa: CASSLRGQAGTEAFF; v_gene: TRBV5-1
CDR3aa: CASSWTGNYEQYF; v_gene: TRBV5-1
CDR3aa: CASSQAHSPSYEQYF; v_gene: TRBV4-1
CDR3aa: CASSLRGTFYEQYF; v_gene: TRBV28
CDR3aa: CASSQATGELFF; v_gene: TRBV4-2
CDR3aa: CASSDTGYNEQFF; v_gene: TRBV25-1
CDR3aa: CASTLGADTQYF; v_gene: TRBV28
CDR3aa: CASSTGEANEQFF; v_gene: TRBV19
CDR3aa: CASNPGAGRIGELFF; v_gene: TRBV4-1
CDR3aa: CASSPNPTGVPYEQYF; v_gene: TRBV7-9
CDR3aa: CASSRDFSGNTIYF; v_gene: TRBV27
CDR3aa: CAWSVGGQKTPFYEQYF; v_gene: TRBV30
CDR3aa: CASTGSYEQYF; v_gene: TRBV7-9
CDR3aa: CAIRGLAEYEQYF; v_gene: TRBV10-3
CDR3aa: CASSTNIPGQGALDTQYF; v_gene: TRBV7-9
CDR3aa: CASSVLGQGAGLNTEAFF; v_gene: TRBV9
CDR3aa: CASSQEGVMNTEAFF; v_gene: TRBV4-3
CDR3aa: CASSRAEQGFYNEQFF; v_gene: TRBV18
CDR3aa: CATSSKGTGGGSRAGYTF; v_gene: TRBV15
CDR3aa: CASSYSGGRTEAFF; v_gene: TRBV6-6
CDR3aa: CASSLGTLNTDTQYF; v_gene: TRBV7-9
CDR3aa: CASGHEASEAFF; v_gene: TRBV7-9
CDR3aa: CASSFQGLAEQYF; v_gene: TRBV27
CDR3aa: CASSPAVLDSGNTIYF; v_gene: TRBV7-8
CDR3aa: CASSHAAADEQYF; v_gene: TRBV4-1
CDR3aa: CASSPTGEHEQYF; v_gene: TRBV27
CDR3aa: CASSFSSPRWVTEAFF; v_gene: TRBV7-8